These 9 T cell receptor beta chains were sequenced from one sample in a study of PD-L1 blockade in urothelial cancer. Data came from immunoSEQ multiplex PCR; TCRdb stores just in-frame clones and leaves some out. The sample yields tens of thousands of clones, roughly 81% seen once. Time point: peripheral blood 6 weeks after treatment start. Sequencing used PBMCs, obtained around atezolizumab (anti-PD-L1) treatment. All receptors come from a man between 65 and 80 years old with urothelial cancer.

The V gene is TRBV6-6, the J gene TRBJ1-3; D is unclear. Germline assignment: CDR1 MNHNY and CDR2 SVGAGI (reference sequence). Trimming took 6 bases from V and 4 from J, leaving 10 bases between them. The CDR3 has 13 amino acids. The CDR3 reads CASRTPAGNTIYF. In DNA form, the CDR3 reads TGTGCCAGCAGGACTCCAGCCGGAAACACCATATATTTT.

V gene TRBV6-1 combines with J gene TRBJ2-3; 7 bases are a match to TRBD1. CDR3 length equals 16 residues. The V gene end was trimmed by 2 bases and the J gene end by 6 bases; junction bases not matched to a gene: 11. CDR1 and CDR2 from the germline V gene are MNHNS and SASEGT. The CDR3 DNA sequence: TGTGCCAGCAGTGAAACGGGACAGTGGGGCTGGGATACGCAGTATTTT. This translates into CASSETGQWGWDTQYF.

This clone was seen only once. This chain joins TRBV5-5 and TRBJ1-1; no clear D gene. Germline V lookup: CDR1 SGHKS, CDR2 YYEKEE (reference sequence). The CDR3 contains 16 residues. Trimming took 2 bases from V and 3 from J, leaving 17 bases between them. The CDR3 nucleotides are TGTGCCAGCAGCTTAAACGGTGGGAGTTTCGACACTGAAGCTTTCTTT. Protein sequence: CASSLNGGSFDTEAFF.

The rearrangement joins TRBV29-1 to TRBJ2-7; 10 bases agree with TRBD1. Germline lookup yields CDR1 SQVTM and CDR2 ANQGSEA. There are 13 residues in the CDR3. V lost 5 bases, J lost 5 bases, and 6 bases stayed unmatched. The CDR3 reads CSVPGQGHNEQYF. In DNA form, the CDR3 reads TGCAGCGTTCCGGGACAGGGGCACAACGAGCAGTACTTC.

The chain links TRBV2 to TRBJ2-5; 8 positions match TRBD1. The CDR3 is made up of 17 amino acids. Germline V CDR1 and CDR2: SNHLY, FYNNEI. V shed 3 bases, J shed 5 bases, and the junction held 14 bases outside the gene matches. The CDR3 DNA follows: TGTGCCAGCAGTGAGGGCAGGGGGCTCCCAACGGCGGAGACCCAGTACTTC. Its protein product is CASSEGRGLPTAETQYF.

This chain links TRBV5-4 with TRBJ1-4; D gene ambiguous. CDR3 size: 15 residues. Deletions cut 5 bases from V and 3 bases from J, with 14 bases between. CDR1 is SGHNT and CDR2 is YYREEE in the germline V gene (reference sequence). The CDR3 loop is CASSPSPFPNEKLFF. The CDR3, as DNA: TGTGCCAGCAGTCCCTCCCCGTTTCCTAATGAAAAACTGTTTTTT.

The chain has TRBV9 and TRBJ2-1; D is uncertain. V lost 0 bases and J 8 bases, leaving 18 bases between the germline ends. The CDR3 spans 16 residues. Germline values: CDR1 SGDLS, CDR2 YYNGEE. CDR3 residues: CASSVEGGTRRYEQFF. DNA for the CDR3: TGTGCCAGCAGCGTAGAAGGCGGAACCCGGAGATATGAGCAGTTCTTC. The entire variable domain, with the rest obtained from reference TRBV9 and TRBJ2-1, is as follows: DSGVTQTPKHLITATGQRVTLRCSPRSGDLSVYWYQQSLDQGLQFLIQYYNGEERAKGNILERFSAQQFPDLHSELNLSSLELGDSALYFCASSVEGGTRRYEQFFGPGTRLTVL.

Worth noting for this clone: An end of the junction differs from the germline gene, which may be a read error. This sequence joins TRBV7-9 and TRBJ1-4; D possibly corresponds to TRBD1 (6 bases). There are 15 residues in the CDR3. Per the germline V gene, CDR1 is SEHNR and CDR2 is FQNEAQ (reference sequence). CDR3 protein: CASSLAGTTNEKLFF. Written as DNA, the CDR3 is TGTGCCAGCAGCTTAGCCGGGACAACCAATGAAAAACTGTTTTTT.

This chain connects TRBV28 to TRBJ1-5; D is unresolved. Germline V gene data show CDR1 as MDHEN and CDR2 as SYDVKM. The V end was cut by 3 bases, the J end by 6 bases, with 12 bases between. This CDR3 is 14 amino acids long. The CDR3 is CASSLRQSRQPQHF. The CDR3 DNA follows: TGTGCCAGCAGTTTGCGGCAGTCACGTCAGCCCCAGCATTTT.